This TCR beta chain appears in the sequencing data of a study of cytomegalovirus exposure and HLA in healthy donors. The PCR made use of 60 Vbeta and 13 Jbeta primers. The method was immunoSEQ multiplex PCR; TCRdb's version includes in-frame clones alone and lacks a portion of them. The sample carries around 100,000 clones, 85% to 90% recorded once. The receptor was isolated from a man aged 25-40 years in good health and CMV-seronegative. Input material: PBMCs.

The CDR3 sequence: CATGTGGLAEAFF. In DNA form, the CDR3 reads TGTGCCACCGGGACAGGGGGATTGGCTGAAGCTTTCTTT. V usage is TRBV28 and J usage is TRBJ1-1; 11 positions match TRBD1. After removal of 10 bases from V and 6 bases from J, the junction contained 7 bases not matched to a gene. This CDR3 is built from 13 residues. Germline V lookup: CDR1 MDHEN, CDR2 SYDVKM.